This note documents a single TCR beta chain sequence. The record originates from a study of shared clonotypes between healthy human individuals. Measured with immunoSEQ multiplex PCR; TCRdb has only the in-frame clones, and not every one. The sample carries 800,000 to 950,000 clones, 96% recorded once. Selected positively for CCR7 and CD45RO-negative, naive CD8 cells excluded terminally differentiated effector memory CD45RA+ cells. Adult donors, all healthy and HIV-negative, had no recent acute infections or vaccinations. This CDR3 contains 14 residues. Germline values: CDR1 MNHEY, CDR2 SMNVEV (reference sequence). V was pared by 3 bases and J by 4 bases, with 13 bases between.

The source of this sequence is a man aged 30-40 years in good health. The V gene is TRBV27, the J gene TRBJ2-7, with TRBD2 as a possible D gene (6 bases). Sequencing input: naive CD8+ T cells sorted from blood. The CDR3 sequence: CASSFYGRRYEQYF. Written as DNA, the CDR3 is TGTGCCAGCAGTTTTTACGGGAGAAGATACGAGCAGTACTTC.